The 5 T cell receptor beta chains listed next were all sequenced from one sample in a study of identifying expanded T cells in peripheral blood. Generated by immunoSEQ multiplex PCR, the TCRdb table keeps only in-frame clones and is missing some. The table records fewer than 60,000 clones, approximately 80% of them present only once. Material for sequencing was blood. These receptors all come from a person between 18 and 75 years old in good health.

The chain employs TRBV7-2 and TRBJ2-4; the D gene is possibly TRBD2 (6 bases). The germline CDR1 and CDR2 sequences are SGHTA and FQGNSA. The CDR3 has 13 residues. Between the trimmed V and J ends, which lost 5 bases and 6 bases, there was a span of 11 bases. This chain's CDR3 is CASSPTGGNIQYF. CDR3 in DNA: TGTGCCAGCAGCCCAACCGGGGGAAACATTCAGTACTTC.

The CDR3 DNA reads as TGTGCCAGCAGTGTGATGGTGGGGTATGGCTACACCTTC. Amino acids: CASSVMVGYGYTF. The chain uses TRBV2 and TRBJ1-2; D gene ambiguous. Trimming stripped 4 bases from V and 5 bases from J, with 11 bases between. Germline V gene data show CDR1 as SNHLY and CDR2 as FYNNEI. The CDR3 extends over 13 amino acids.

V and J are TRBV5-1 and TRBJ2-1; D is undetermined. The CDR3 consists of 8 residues. V shed 2 bases and J shed 13 bases, with 1 base lying between them. Germline lookup yields CDR1 SGHRS and CDR2 YFSETQ. The chain's CDR3 is CASSFQFF. The CDR3 bases are TGCGCCAGCAGCTTTCAGTTCTTC.

J is TRBJ1-2 and V is TRBV20-1, with D hard to call. Trimming removed 4 bases at V and 8 bases at J, with 11 bases between. The CDR3 extends over 11 amino acids. The germline gives CDR1 DFQATT, CDR2 SNEGSKA (reference sequence). CDR3 in DNA: TGCAGTGCTACTAAGGGCTGGGGCTACACCTTC. Protein sequence: CSATKGWGYTF.

The chain is built from TRBV10-1 and TRBJ2-7; a possible D gene is TRBD2 (5 bases). With 10 bases removed from V and 5 bases from J, the gap between germline ends came to 12 bases. The CDR3 runs to 11 residues. Germline assignment: CDR1 WNHNN and CDR2 SYGVQD (reference sequence). CDR3: CATLASDEQYV. The CDR3 bases are TGCGCCACCCTAGCTTCAGACGAGCAGTACGTC.